The source of this T cell receptor (beta chain) is a study of memory CD4+ T cells and cytomegalovirus serostatus. Study information: Of the healthy Belgian adults, nine or ten were CMV seropositive and 24 seronegative. Study results and limitations: About 40% of the roughly 160 known CMV-associated TCRbeta sequences appeared in CD4+ memory.

Comment on this clone: The target antigen is unknown.

This table comes from immunoSEQ multiplex PCR, and its TCRdb copy is limited to in-frame clones, with some not included. The sample carries 50,000 to 55,000 clones, roughly 78% recorded once. The CDR3 length is 16 residues. The sort gate was single viable CD3+CD4+CD8-CD45RO+ cells for memory CD4+ T cells. CMV serostatus came from serum IgG against pp150, pp28, p38, p52. The chain employs TRBV21-1 and TRBJ2-5; the DNA was not compared with TRBD1, the D call given in the table. TRBV21-1 is an annotated pseudogene. This TCR was recovered from an adult in good health and CMV-seronegative. The sequencing input was memory CD4+ T cells from blood. The CDR3 spells CASTPGMTLSQETQYF. The CDR3 nucleotides are TGTGCCAGCACTCCAGGGATGACACTGAGCCAAGAGACCCAGTACTTC.